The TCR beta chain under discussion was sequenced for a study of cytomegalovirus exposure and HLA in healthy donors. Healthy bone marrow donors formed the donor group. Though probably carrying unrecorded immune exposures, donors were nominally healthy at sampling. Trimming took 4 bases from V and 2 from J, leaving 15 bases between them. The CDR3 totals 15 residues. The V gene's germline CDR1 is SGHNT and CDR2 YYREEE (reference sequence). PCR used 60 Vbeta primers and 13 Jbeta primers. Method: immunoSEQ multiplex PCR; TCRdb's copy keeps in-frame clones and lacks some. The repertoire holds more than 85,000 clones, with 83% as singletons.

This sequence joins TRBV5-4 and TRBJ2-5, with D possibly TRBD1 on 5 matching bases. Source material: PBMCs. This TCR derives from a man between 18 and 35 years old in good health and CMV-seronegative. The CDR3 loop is CASSETRTYQETQYF. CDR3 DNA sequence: TGTGCCAGCAGCGAAACTCGGACATATCAAGAGACCCAGTACTTC.